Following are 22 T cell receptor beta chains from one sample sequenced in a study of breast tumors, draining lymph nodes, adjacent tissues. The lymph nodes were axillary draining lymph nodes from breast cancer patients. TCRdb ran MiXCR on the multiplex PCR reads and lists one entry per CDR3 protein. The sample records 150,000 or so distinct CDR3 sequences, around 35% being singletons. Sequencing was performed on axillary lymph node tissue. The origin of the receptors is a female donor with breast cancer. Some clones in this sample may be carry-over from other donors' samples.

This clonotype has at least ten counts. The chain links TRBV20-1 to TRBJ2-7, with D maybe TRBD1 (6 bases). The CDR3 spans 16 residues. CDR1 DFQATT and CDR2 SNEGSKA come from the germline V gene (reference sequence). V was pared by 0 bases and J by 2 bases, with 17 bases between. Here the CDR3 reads CSAREGDNPGAYEQYF. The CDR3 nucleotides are TGCAGTGCTAGAGAAGGGGATAACCCAGGGGCCTACGAGCAGTACTTC.

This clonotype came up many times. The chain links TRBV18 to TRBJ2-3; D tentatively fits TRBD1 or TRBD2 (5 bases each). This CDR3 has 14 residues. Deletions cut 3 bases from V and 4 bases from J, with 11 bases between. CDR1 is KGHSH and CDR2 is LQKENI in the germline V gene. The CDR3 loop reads CASSPLRDPDTQYF. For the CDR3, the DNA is TGTGCCAGCTCACCCCTCAGGGACCCAGATACGCAGTATTTT.

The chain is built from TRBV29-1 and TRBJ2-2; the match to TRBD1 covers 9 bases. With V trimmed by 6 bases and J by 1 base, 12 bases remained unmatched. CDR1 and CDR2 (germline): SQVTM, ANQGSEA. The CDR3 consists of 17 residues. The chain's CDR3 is CSVTGQGRSLNTGELFF. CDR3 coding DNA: TGCAGCGTGACCGGACAGGGGCGCTCCCTGAACACCGGGGAGCTGTTTTTT.

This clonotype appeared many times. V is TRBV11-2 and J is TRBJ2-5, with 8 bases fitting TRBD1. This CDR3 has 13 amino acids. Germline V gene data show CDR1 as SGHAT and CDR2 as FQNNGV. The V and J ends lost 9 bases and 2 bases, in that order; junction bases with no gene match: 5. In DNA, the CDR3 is TGTGCCAGTGAGGGGGACAGGCAAGAGACCCAGTACTTC. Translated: CASEGDRQETQYF.

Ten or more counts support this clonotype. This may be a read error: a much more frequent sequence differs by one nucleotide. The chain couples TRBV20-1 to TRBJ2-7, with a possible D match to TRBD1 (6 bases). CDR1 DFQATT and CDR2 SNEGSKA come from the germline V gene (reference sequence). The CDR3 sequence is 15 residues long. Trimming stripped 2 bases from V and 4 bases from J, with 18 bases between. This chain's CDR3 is CSARSRDRGTYEQYF. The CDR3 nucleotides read TGCAGTGCTAGATCCAGAGACCGTGGGACATACGAGCAGTACTTC.

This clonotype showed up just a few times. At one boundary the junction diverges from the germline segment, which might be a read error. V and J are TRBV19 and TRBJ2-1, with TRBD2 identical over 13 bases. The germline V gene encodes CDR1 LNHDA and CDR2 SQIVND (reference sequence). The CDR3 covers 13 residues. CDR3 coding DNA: TGTGCCACAGGACTAGCGGGAGTGGCAGAGCGGTTCTTC. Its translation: CATGLAGVAERFF.

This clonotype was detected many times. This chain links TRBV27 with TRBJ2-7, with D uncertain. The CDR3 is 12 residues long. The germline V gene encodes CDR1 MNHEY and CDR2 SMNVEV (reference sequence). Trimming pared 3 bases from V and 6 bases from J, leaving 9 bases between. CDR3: CASSFGFGEQYF. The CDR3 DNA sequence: TGTGCCAGCAGTTTTGGTTTTGGCGAGCAGTACTTC.

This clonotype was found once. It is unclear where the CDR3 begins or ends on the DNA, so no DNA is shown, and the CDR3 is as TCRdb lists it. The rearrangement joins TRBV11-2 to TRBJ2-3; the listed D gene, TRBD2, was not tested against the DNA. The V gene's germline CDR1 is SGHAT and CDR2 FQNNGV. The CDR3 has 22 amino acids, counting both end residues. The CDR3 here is CASAGTSVHEQYFGPGTDTQYF.

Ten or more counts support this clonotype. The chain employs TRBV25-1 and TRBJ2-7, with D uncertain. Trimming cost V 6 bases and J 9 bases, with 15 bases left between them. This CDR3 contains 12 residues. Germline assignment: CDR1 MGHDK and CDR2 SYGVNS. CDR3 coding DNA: TGTGCCAGCAGCGAAATCTTAGGACGGCAGTACTTC. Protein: CASSEILGRQYF.

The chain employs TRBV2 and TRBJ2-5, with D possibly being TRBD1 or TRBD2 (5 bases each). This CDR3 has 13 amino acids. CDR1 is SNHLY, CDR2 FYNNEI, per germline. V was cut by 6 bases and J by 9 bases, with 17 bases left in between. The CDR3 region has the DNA TGTGCCAGCAGCTATGGGGTACTGGGGGCCCAGTACTTC. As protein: CASSYGVLGAQYF.

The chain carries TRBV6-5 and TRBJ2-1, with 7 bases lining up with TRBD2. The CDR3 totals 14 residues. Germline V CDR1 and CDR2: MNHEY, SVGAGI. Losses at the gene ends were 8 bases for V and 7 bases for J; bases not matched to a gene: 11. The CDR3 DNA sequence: TGTGCCAGCCATCCCCCCTCCGGGGGGAATGAGCAGTTCTTC. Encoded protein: CASHPPSGGNEQFF.

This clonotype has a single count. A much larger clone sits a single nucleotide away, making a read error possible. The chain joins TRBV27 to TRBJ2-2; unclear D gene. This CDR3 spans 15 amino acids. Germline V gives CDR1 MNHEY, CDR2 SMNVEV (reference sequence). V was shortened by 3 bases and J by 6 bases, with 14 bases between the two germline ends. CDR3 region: CASSLSSVLAGELFF. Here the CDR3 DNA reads TGTGCCAGCAGTTTGTCGAGCGTCCTCGCCGGGGAGCTGTTTTTT.

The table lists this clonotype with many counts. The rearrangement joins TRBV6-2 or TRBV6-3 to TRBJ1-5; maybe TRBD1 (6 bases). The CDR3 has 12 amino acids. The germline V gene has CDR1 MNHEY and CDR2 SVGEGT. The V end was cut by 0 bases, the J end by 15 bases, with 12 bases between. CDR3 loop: CASSYSGQGRHF. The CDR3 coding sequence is TGTGCCAGCAGTTACTCGGGTCAGGGGCGGCATTTT.

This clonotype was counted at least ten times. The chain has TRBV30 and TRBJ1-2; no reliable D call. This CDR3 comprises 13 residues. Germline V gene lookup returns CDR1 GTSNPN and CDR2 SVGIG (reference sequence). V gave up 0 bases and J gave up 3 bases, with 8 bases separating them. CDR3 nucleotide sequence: TGTGCCTGGAGTGTCGGGCAGTACTATGGCTACACCTTC. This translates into CAWSVGQYYGYTF.

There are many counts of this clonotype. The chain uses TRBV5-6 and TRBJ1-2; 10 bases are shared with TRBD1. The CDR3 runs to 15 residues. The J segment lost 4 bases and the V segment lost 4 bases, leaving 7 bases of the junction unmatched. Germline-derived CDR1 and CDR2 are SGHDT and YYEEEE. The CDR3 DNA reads TGTGCCAGCAGCCTGATAGGGACAGGGGCCTATGGCTACACCTTC. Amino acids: CASSLIGTGAYGYTF.

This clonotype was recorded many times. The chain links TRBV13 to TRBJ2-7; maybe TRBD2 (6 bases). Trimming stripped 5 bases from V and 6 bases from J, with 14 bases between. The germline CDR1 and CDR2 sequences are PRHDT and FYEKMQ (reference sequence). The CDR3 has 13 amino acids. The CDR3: CASSAGPPSEQYF. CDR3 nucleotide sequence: TGTGCCAGCAGCGCGGGACCTCCGAGCGAGCAGTACTTC.

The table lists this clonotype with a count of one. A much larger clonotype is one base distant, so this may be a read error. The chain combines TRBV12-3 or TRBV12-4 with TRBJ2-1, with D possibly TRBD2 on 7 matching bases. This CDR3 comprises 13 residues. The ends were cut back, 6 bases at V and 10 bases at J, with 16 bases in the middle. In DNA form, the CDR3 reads TGTGCCAGCAGGTCGTGGGGGGGCAGAGAGCAGTTCTTC. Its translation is CASRSWGGREQFF.

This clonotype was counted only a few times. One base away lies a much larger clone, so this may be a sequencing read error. CDR3 sequence (DNA): TGTGCCAGCAGTTTCAGGGGGAGGACCTACAATGAGCAGTTCTTC. Protein: CASSFRGRTYNEQFF. This chain uses TRBV12-3 or TRBV12-4 with TRBJ2-1; D is perhaps TRBD1 (7 bases). V dropped 3 bases and J dropped 2 bases, with 11 bases sitting between them. The CDR3 is 15 residues long.

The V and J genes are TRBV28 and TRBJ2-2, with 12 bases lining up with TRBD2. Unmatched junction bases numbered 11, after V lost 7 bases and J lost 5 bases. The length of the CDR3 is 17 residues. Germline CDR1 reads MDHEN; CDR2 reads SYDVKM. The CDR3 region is CASNNVASGRGTGELFF. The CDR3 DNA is TGTGCCAGCAACAATGTGGCTAGCGGGAGGGGTACCGGGGAGCTGTTTTTT.

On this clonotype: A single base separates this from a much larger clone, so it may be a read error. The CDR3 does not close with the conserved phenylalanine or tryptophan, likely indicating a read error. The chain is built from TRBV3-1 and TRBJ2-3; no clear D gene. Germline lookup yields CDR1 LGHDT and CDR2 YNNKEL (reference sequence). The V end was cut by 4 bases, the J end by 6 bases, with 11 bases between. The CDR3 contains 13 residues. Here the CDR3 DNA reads TGTGCCAGCAGCCCCGCCCCACTGGATACGCAGTATCTT. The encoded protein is CASSPAPLDTQYL.

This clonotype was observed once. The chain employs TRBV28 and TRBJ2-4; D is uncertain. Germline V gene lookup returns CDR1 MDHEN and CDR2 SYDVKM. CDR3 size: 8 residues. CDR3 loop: CGGNIQYF. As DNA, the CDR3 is TGTGGGGGAAACATTCAGTACTTC.

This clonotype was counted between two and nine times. CDR3 in amino acids: CASQIRVAYNEQFF. The CDR3 DNA is TGTGCCAGTCAGATAAGGGTAGCGTACAATGAGCAGTTCTTC. The J gene is TRBJ2-1, the V gene TRBV28; D perhaps matches TRBD2 (5 bases). Trimming cost V 9 bases and J 4 bases, with 16 bases left between them. This CDR3 comprises 14 residues. Germline assignment: CDR1 MDHEN and CDR2 SYDVKM.